This T cell receptor beta chain is drawn from a study of T cells expressing NK-cell markers. Findings and caveats of the study: HCMV specificity of the expanded NKG2C+ T cell clones was not established. In five or six donors, dominant NKG2C+ clonotypes were roughly 1.0-8% of CD8+ T cells.

Germline V CDR1 and CDR2: MGHRA, YSYEKL. CDR3 length equals 15 residues. TCRdb reprocessed the 5' RACE reads, keeping one entry per CDR3 protein, no DNA. In total, the table holds 120,000 to 150,000 distinct CDR3 sequences. As to this clonotype: Its antigen is unidentified.

The chain uses TRBV4-1 and TRBJ2-1; checking the TCRdb D call of TRBD2 is not possible without DNA. This TCR came from a man between 18 and 35 years old in good health. Sequenced: blood T cells: a sorted CD56 or NKG2C T cell subset, CD4+ or CD8+ T cells, or bulk PBMC T cells (not recorded which). The CDR3 protein is CASSLTSGSSDEQFF.